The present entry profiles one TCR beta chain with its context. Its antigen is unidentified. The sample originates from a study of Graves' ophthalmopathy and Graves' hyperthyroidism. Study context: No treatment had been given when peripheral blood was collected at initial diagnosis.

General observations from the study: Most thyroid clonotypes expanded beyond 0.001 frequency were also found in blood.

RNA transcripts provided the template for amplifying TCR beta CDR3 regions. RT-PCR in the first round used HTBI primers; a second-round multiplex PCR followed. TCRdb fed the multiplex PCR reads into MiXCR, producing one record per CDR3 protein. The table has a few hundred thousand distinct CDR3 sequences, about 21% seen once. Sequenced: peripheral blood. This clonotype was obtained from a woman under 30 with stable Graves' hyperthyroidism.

The CDR3 region has the DNA TGTGCCAGCAATTCTCCGACAGTGCAGTACGAGCAGTACTTC. This gives the protein CASNSPTVQYEQYF. The V call is TRBV28, the J call TRBJ2-7; possibly TRBD1 for D (5 bases). The CDR3 consists of 14 residues. Trimming removed 7 bases from V and 4 bases from J, with 17 bases in between. Per the germline V gene, CDR1 is MDHEN and CDR2 is SYDVKM.